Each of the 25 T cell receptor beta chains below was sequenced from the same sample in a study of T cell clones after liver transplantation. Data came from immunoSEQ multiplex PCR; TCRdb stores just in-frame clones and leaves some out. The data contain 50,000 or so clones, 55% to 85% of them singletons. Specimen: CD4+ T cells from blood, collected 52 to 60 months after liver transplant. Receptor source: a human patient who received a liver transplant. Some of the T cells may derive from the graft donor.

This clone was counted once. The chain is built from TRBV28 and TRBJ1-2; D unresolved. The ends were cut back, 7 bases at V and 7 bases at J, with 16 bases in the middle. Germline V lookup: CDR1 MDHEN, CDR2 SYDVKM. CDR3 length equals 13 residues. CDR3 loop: CASTQLRAGGYTF. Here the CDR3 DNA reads TGTGCCAGCACTCAGTTGAGGGCGGGTGGCTACACCTTC.

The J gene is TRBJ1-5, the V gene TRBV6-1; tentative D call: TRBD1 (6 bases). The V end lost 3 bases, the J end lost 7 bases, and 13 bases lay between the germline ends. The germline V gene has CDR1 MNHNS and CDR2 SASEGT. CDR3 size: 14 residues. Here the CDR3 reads CASSEGGFGQPQHF. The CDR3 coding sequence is TGTGCCAGCAGTGAGGGGGGCTTTGGGCAGCCCCAGCATTTT.

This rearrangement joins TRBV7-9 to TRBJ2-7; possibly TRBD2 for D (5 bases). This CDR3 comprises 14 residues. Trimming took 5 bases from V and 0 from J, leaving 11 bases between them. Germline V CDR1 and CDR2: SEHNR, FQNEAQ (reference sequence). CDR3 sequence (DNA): TGTGCCAGCAGCCCGTCGGGGAGCTCCTACGAGCAGTACTTC. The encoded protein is CASSPSGSSYEQYF.

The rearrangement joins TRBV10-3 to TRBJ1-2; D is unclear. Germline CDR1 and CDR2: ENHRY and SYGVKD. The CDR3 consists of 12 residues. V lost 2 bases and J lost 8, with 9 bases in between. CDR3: CAISEAERGYTF. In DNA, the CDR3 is TGTGCCATCAGTGAGGCCGAACGGGGCTACACCTTC.

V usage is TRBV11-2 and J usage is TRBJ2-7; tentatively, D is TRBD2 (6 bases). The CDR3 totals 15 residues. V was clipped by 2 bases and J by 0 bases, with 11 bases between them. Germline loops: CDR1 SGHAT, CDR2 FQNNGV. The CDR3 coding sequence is TGTGCCAGCAGCTTAACTAGCTCCAGCTCCTACGAGCAGTACTTC. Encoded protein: CASSLTSSSSYEQYF.

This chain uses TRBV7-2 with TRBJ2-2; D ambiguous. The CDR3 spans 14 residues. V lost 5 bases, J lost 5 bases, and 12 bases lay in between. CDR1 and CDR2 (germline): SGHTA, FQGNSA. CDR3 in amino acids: CASSPGLVTGELFF. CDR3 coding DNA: TGTGCCAGCAGCCCGGGTCTAGTGACCGGGGAGCTGTTTTTT.

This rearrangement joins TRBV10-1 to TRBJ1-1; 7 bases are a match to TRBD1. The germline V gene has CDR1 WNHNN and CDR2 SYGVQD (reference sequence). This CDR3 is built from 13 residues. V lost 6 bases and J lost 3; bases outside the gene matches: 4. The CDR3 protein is CASSRDRDTEAFF. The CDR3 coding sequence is TGCGCCAGCAGCCGGGACAGAGACACTGAAGCTTTCTTT.

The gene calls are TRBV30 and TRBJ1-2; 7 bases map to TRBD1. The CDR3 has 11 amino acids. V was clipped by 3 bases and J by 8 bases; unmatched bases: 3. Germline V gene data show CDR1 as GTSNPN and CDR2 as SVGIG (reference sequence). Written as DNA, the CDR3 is TGTGCCTGGAGCACAGGGGAAGGCTACACCTTC. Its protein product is CAWSTGEGYTF.

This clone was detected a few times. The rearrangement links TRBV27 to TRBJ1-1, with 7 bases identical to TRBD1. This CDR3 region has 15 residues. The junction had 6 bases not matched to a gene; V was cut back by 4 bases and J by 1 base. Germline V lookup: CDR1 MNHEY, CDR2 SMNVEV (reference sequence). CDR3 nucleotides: TGTGCCAGCAGTTCAGGGGGGATGGGGAACACTGAAGCTTTCTTT. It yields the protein CASSSGGMGNTEAFF.

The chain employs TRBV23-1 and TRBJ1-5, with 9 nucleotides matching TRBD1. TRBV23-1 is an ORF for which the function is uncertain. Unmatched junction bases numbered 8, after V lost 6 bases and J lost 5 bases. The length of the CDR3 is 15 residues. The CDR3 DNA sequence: TGCGCCAGCAGAACTACAGGGGGCTCTGATCAGCCCCAGCATTTT. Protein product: CASRTTGGSDQPQHF.

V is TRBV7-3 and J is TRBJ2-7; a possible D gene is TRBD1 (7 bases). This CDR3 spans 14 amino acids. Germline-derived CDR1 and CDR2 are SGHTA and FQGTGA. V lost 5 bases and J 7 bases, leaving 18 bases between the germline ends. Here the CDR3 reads CASSLPTGREEQYF. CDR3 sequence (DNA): TGTGCCAGCAGCCTCCCGACAGGGCGGGAAGAGCAGTACTTC.

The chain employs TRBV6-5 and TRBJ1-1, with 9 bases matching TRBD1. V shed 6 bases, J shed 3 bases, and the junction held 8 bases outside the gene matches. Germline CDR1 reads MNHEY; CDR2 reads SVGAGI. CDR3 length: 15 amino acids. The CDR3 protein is CASRFIRDRDTEAFF. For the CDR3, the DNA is TGTGCCAGCAGATTTATCCGGGACAGGGACACTGAAGCTTTCTTT.

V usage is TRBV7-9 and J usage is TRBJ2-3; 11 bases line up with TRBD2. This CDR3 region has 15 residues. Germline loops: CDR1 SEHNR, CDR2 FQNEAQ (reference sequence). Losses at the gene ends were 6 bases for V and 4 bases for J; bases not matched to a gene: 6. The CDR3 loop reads CASSYLAGGADTQYF. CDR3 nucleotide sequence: TGTGCCAGCAGTTACCTAGCGGGGGGAGCAGATACGCAGTATTTT. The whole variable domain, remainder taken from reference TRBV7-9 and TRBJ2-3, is DTGVSQNPRHKITKRGQNVTFRCDPISEHNRLYWYRQTLGQGPEFLTYFQNEAQLEKSRLLSDRFSAERPKGSFSTLEIQRTEQGDSAMYLCASSYLAGGADTQYFGPGTRLTVL.

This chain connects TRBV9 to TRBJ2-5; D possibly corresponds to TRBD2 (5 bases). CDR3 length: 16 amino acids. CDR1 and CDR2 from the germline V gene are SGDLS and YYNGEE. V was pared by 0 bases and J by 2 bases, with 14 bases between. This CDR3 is CASSVGGRIGQETQYF. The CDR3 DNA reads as TGTGCCAGCAGCGTAGGAGGGCGAATAGGACAAGAGACCCAGTACTTC.

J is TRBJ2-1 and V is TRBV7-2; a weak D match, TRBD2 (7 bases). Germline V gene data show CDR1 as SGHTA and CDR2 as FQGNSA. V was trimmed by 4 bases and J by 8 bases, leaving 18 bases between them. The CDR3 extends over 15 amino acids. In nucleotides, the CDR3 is TGTGCCAGCAGCTCCCCCGGGGGGCCGCGGGATGAGCAGTTCTTC. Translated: CASSSPGGPRDEQFF.

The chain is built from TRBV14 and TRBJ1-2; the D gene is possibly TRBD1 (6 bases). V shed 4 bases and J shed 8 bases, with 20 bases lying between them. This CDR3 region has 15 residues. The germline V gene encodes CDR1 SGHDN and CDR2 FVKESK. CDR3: CASSPLGGQDGGYTF. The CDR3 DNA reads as TGTGCCAGCAGCCCCCTGGGGGGGCAGGATGGCGGCTACACCTTC.

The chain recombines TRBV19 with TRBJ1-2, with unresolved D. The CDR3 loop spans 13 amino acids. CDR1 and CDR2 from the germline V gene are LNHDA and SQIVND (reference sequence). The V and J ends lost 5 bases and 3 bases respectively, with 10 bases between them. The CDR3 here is CASSPGRDYGYTF. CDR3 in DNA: TGTGCCAGTAGTCCCGGACGTGACTATGGCTACACCTTC.

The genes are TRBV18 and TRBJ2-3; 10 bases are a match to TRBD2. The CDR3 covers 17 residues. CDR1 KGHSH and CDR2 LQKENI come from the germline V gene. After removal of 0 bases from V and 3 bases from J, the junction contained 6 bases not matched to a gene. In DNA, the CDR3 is TGTGCCAGCTCACCACCGGGGCTAGCGGGGGAAACAGATACGCAGTATTTT. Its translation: CASSPPGLAGETDTQYF.

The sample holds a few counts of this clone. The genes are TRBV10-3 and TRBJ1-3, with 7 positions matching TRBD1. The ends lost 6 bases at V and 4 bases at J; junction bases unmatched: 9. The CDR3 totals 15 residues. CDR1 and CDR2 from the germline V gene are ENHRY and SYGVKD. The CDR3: CAIRDDRVSGNTIYF. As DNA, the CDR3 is TGTGCCATCAGGGACGACAGGGTGTCAGGAAACACCATATATTTT.

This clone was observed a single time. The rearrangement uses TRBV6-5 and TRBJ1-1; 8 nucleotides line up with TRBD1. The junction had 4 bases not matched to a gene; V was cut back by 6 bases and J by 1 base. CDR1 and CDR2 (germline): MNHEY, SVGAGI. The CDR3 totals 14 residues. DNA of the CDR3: TGTGCCAGCAGATATGGGACAGGGAACACTGAAGCTTTCTTT. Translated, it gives CASRYGTGNTEAFF.

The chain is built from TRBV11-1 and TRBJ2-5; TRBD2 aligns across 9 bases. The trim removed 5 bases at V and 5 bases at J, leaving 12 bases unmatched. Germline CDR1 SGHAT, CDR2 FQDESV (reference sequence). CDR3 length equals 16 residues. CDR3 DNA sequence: TGTGCCAGCAGCAGGGGGCTAGCGGGGTATGAGGAGACCCAGTACTTC. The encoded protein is CASSRGLAGYEETQYF.

The CDR3 protein is CASSFGDRGGQYF. CDR3 DNA sequence: TGTGCCAGCAGCTTCGGAGACAGGGGCGGGCAGTACTTC. This sequence joins TRBV5-5 and TRBJ2-7; 8 bases match TRBD1. CDR1 and CDR2 from the germline V gene are SGHKS and YYEKEE (reference sequence). Trimming at V came to 2 bases and at J to 9 bases, leaving 7 bases not matched to a gene. The CDR3 has 13 residues. The full variable domain, with the rest looked up from reference TRBV5-5 and TRBJ2-7, is DAGVTQSPTHLIKTRGQQVTLRCSPISGHKSVSWYQQVLGQGPQFIFQYYEKEERGRGNFPDRFSARQFPNYSSELNVNALLLGDSALYLCASSFGDRGGQYFGPGTRLTVT.

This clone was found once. The CDR3 nucleotides read TGTGCCAGCAGCCGTGACTGGCAAGGTGAGCAGTTCTTC. Translated: CASSRDWQGEQFF. V usage is TRBV14 and J usage is TRBJ2-1; D unclear. Germline V gene lookup returns CDR1 SGHDN and CDR2 FVKESK. Trimming left V 4 bases short and J 9 bases short, with 13 bases between. The CDR3 runs to 13 residues.

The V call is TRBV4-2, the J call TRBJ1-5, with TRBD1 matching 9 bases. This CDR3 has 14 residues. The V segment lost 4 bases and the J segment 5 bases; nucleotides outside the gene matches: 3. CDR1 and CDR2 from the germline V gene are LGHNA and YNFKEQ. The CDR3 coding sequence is TGTGCCAGCAGCCTTGGGACAGGGCATCAGCCCCAGCATTTT. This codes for CASSLGTGHQPQHF.

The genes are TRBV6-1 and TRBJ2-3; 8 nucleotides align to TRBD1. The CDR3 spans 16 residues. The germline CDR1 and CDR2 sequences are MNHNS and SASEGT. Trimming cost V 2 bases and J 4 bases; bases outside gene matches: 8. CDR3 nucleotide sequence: TGTGCCAGCAGTGAATTCCGTGACAGGGGCGCAGATACGCAGTATTTT. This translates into CASSEFRDRGADTQYF.